This T cell receptor (beta chain) was sequenced during a study of blood T cells in healthy people across ages. V lost 2 bases and J 11 bases, leaving 6 bases between the germline ends. The CDR3 extends over 11 amino acids. CDR1 is KGHDR, CDR2 SFDVKD, per germline. This clonotype was seen a few times. Together with a sample-barcoded 5' primer, a J-beta primer mix was included in a second PCR lasting about 6 to 11 cycles. TCRdb reanalysed the 5' RACE reads using MiXCR and keeps one entry per CDR3 protein. The sample has some 850,000 distinct CDR3 sequences; roughly 26% are singletons. The same sample was also studied in work on T cells of mothers and their children. As that report states: Added by the second PCR's M1S primer were sample barcodes and 2-4 random nucleotides. For each mother, over 9 million TCR beta CDR3 reads were obtained, and for each child, a few million. Among related mother-child pairs, overlap was slightly higher than in unrelated pairs, though not significantly.

The chain joins TRBV24-1 to TRBJ2-4, with D possibly being TRBD1 (5 bases). Sequences were obtained from blood. This TCR derives from a boy younger than 18 in good health. CDR3 sequence reads: CATSDSTVQYF. Here the CDR3 DNA reads TGTGCCACCAGTGATTCGACAGTTCAGTACTTC.